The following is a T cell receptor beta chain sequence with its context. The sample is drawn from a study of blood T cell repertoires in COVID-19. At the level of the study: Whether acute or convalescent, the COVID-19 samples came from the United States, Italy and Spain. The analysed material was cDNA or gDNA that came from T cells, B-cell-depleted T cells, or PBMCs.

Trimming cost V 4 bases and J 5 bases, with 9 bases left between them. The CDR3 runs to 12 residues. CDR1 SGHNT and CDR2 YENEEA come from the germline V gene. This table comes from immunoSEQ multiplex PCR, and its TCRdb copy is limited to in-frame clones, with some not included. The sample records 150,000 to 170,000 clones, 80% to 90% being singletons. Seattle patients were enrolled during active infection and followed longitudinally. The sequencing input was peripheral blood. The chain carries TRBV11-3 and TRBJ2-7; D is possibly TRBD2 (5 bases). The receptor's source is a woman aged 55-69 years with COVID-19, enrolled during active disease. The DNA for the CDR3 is TGTGCCAGCAGCTCCCCTAGCCACGAGCAGTACTTC. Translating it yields CASSSPSHEQYF.